A single sample is the source of the 3 T cell receptor beta chains below, sequenced in a study of shared clonotypes between healthy human individuals. The assay was immunoSEQ multiplex PCR, and TCRdb's table has in-frame clones only and misses some. The sample consists of about 2.4 million clones, approximately 92% of them appearing once. Sequences were obtained from naive CD4+ T cells sorted from blood. Subset: CD45RA+ positively selected. The source is a man between 18 and 29 years old in good health.

The chain uses TRBV7-2 and TRBJ2-1; D is undetermined. There are 15 residues in the CDR3. The V gene lost 6 bases and the J gene lost 0 bases, with 12 bases spanning the gap. The germline V gene encodes CDR1 SGHTA and CDR2 FQGNSA. The CDR3, as DNA: TGTGCCAGCAGTCTTAACCCGGGCTCCTACAATGAGCAGTTCTTC. The encoded protein is CASSLNPGSYNEQFF.

V gene TRBV6-4 combines with J gene TRBJ2-7; either TRBD1 or TRBD2 may supply D (5 bases each). This CDR3 is built from 18 residues. CDR1 MRHNA and CDR2 SNTAGT come from the germline V gene. The germline V and J ends were trimmed by 2 bases and 1 base, with 21 bases remaining between them. Written as DNA, the CDR3 is TGTGCCAGCAGTGACCAAGGGACGTCGCGGTGGAGTTCCTACGAGCAGTACTTC. This gives the protein CASSDQGTSRWSSYEQYF.

The V and J genes are TRBV5-1 and TRBJ2-3; 10 positions agree with TRBD1. The CDR3 has 16 amino acids. Trimming cost V 0 bases and J 3 bases; bases outside gene matches: 4. Germline lookup yields CDR1 SGHRS and CDR2 YFSETQ. The CDR3 sequence: CASSLAGTGETDTQYF. Here the CDR3 DNA reads TGCGCCAGCAGCTTGGCTGGGACAGGGGAAACAGATACGCAGTATTTT.